The 13 T cell receptor beta chains below all came from one sample that was sequenced in a study of blood T cell repertoires in COVID-19. Here immunoSEQ multiplex PCR was the method, and the copy in TCRdb shows in-frame clones only, minus some. The table has around 100,000 clones, about 81% seen once. Sequencing used peripheral blood. The receptors shown here come from an older man with acute or convalescent COVID-19.

The chain is built from TRBV3-1 (or the pseudogene TRBV3-2) and TRBJ1-2; no clear D gene. This CDR3 spans 14 amino acids. Between the trimmed V and J ends, which lost 4 bases and 4 bases, there was a span of 13 bases. Germline-derived CDR1 and CDR2 are LGHDT and YNNKEL (reference sequence). This CDR3 is CASSRKGGLYGYTF. The CDR3 DNA sequence: TGTGCCAGCAGCCGAAAAGGTGGGCTCTATGGCTACACCTTC.

V gene TRBV27 combines with J gene TRBJ2-7; 9 nucleotides agree with TRBD1. Germline V lookup: CDR1 MNHEY, CDR2 SMNVEV (reference sequence). The CDR3 runs to 15 residues. Trimming cost V 4 bases and J 6 bases; bases outside gene matches: 10. The CDR3 DNA sequence: TGTGCCAGCAGTTCCTGGGACAGGGCGAGTGGCGAGCAGTACTTC. It yields the protein CASSSWDRASGEQYF.

This sequence joins TRBV10-3 and TRBJ2-3, with 13 bases identical to TRBD2. Germline V CDR1 and CDR2: ENHRY, SYGVKD. V trimming: 0 bases; J trimming: 0 bases; junction bases outside the gene matches: 6. This CDR3 has 19 residues. The chain's CDR3 is CAISESRTSGGPSTDTQYF. CDR3 DNA: TGTGCCATCAGTGAGTCGCGGACTAGCGGGGGACCTAGCACAGATACGCAGTATTTT.

The CDR3 coding sequence is TGCGCCAGCAGCTTGGACTTAGCCAAAAACATTCAGTACTTC. It is translated as CASSLDLAKNIQYF. The chain is built from TRBV5-1 and TRBJ2-4, with no clear D. This CDR3 has 14 amino acids. CDR1 and CDR2 (germline): SGHRS, YFSETQ. V was pared by 0 bases and J by 0 bases, with 4 bases between.

The chain links TRBV7-9 to TRBJ1-4; possible D gene TRBD1, 5 bases. V was pared by 6 bases and J by 3 bases, with 17 bases between. Germline-derived CDR1 and CDR2 are SEHNR and FQNEAQ (reference sequence). There are 16 residues in the CDR3. CDR3 in DNA: TGTGCCAGCAGTCCCGGCCAAAGGGGTGCTAATGAAAAACTGTTTTTT. This encodes CASSPGQRGANEKLFF.

The V call is TRBV19, the J call TRBJ1-4; 7 bases are shared with TRBD1. The V and J ends lost 3 bases and 4 bases, in that order; junction bases with no gene match: 5. Germline CDR1 is LNHDA and CDR2 is SQIVND (reference sequence). The CDR3 length is 15 residues. CDR3 bases: TGTGCCAGTAGTATGACCGGGACAGATAATGAAAAACTGTTTTTT. As protein: CASSMTGTDNEKLFF.

The gene calls are TRBV24-1 and TRBJ2-5, with TRBD1 matching 11 bases. The CDR3 loop spans 17 amino acids. Germline V gene sequence: CDR1 KGHDR, CDR2 SFDVKD. The J segment lost 5 bases and the V segment lost 3 bases, leaving 10 bases of the junction unmatched. As DNA, the CDR3 is TGTGCCACCAGTGATGAATCGGACAGGGGGCGCGGGGAGACCCAGTACTTC. Its translation: CATSDESDRGRGETQYF.

The V call is TRBV2, the J call TRBJ2-7, with 9 bases aligning to TRBD1. The V gene end was trimmed by 5 bases and the J gene end by 6 bases; junction bases not matched to a gene: 5. Germline CDR1 is SNHLY and CDR2 is FYNNEI. There are 13 residues in the CDR3. The CDR3 loop reads CASSPGTGSEQYF. CDR3 sequence (DNA): TGTGCCAGCAGTCCTGGGACAGGGAGCGAGCAGTACTTC.

This CDR3 reads CASSSPGLGSTDTQYF. The CDR3 DNA sequence: TGTGCCAGCAGCTCCCCGGGACTAGGGTCCACAGATACGCAGTATTTT. The chain recombines TRBV5-4 with TRBJ2-3; 8 nucleotides line up with TRBD2. Germline CDR1 reads SGHNT; CDR2 reads YYREEE (reference sequence). The CDR3 is 16 amino acids. V lost 3 bases, J lost 2 bases, and 8 bases stayed unmatched. The complete variable domain, with remaining parts taken from reference TRBV5-4 and TRBJ2-3, reads ETGVTQSPTHLIKTRGQQVTLRCSSQSGHNTVSWYQQALGQGPQFIFQYYREEENGRGNFPPRFSGLQFPNYSSELNVNALELDDSALYLCASSSPGLGSTDTQYFGPGTRLTVL.

V and J are TRBV28 and TRBJ1-2; TRBD1 agrees at 7 bases. CDR3 length: 13 amino acids. Germline CDR1 and CDR2: MDHEN and SYDVKM. The V segment lost 5 bases and the J segment 5 bases; nucleotides outside the gene matches: 5. In DNA form, the CDR3 reads TGTGCCAGCAGTGGGACAGTCATGTATGGCTACACCTTC. It translates to CASSGTVMYGYTF.

V is TRBV2 and J is TRBJ1-1; 10 nucleotides align to TRBD1. J gave up 0 bases and V 2 bases, and 6 bases lay outside the gene matches. The germline gives CDR1 SNHLY, CDR2 FYNNEI. This CDR3 is 17 amino acids long. The CDR3 DNA reads as TGTGCCAGCAGTGAATGGGGGGGACAGGGGATGAACACTGAAGCTTTCTTT. This translates into CASSEWGGQGMNTEAFF.

This clone was found a few times. J is TRBJ2-7 and V is TRBV9; D is possibly TRBD2 (5 bases). The V end was cut by 3 bases, the J end by 2 bases, with 12 bases between. This CDR3 has 14 amino acids. Germline CDR1 and CDR2: SGDLS and YYNGEE. The CDR3 bases are TGTGCCAGCAGCGCGGGAAGGTTGACCTACGAGCAGTACTTC. Amino acids: CASSAGRLTYEQYF.

This clone was detected only a few times. This sequence joins TRBV5-5 and TRBJ1-1, with D unclear. The CDR3 totals 13 residues. Germline loops: CDR1 SGHKS, CDR2 YYEKEE (reference sequence). V was shortened by 0 bases and J by 8 bases, with 11 bases between the two germline ends. The CDR3: CASSLVNVQEAFF. In DNA, the CDR3 is TGTGCCAGCAGCTTGGTTAACGTCCAGGAAGCTTTCTTT.